This T cell receptor beta chain was sequenced during a study of T cells in Graves' hyperthyroidism and ophthalmopathy. Regions amplified from RNA transcripts were the TCR beta CDR3 regions. HTBI primers drove first-round RT-PCR of the TCR CDR3. One entry per CDR3 protein, called by TCRdb with MiXCR from the multiplex PCR reads. Of 600,000 to 700,000 distinct CDR3 sequences in the sample, 14% to 15% are singletons; the top ten hold about 3.9%. Diagnoses used clinical symptoms, serum thyroxine and TRAb, thyroid ultrasound and orbital computed tomography. This clonotype was counted at least ten times. The clonotype was recovered from a woman in her thirties or forties with Graves' ophthalmopathy. Sequenced: blood.

The chain's CDR3 is CSARDAREKDTIYF. The CDR3 coding sequence is TGCAGTGCTAGAGATGCGAGGGAGAAAGACACCATATATTTT. V gene TRBV20-1 combines with J gene TRBJ1-3; D is undetermined. The germline gives CDR1 DFQATT, CDR2 SNEGSKA (reference sequence). The germline V and J ends were trimmed by 0 bases and 8 bases, with 14 bases remaining between them. The CDR3 totals 14 residues.